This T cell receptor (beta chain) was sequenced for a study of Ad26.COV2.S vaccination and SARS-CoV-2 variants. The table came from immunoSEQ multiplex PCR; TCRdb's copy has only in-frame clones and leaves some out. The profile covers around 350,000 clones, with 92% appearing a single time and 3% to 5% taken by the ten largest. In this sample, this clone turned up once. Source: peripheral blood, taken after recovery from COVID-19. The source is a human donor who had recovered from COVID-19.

As DNA, the CDR3 is TGCGCCAGCAGCCCTAAAGGGAACACTGAAGCTTTCTTT. Protein product: CASSPKGNTEAFF. The chain is built from TRBV10-1 and TRBJ1-1; D gene ambiguous. The CDR3 loop spans 13 amino acids. In germline, CDR1 is WNHNN, CDR2 SYGVQD (reference sequence). V was trimmed by 6 bases and J by 1 base, leaving 9 bases between them.